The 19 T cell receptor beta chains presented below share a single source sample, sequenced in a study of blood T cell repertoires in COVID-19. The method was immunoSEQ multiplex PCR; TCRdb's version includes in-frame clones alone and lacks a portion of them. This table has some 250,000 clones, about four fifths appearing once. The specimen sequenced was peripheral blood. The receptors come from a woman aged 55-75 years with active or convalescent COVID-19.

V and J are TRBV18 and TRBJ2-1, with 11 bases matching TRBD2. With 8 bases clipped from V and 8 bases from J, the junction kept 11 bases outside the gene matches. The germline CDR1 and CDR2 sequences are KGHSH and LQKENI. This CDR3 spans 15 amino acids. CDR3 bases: TGTGCCAGCCATTCTCTAGCGGGGGGAATGGATGAGCAGTTCTTC. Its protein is CASHSLAGGMDEQFF.

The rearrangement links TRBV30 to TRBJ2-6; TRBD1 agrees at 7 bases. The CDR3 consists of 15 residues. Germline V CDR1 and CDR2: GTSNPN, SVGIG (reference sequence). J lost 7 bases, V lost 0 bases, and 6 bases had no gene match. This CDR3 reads CAWSVPRGGANVLTF. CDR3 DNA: TGTGCCTGGAGTGTACCTAGAGGGGGCGCCAACGTCCTGACTTTC.

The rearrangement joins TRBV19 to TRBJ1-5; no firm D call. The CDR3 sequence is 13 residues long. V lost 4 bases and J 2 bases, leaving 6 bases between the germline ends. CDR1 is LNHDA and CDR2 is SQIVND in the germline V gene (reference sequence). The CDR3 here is CASSTWRNQPQHF. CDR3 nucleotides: TGTGCCAGTAGTACCTGGCGCAATCAGCCCCAGCATTTT.

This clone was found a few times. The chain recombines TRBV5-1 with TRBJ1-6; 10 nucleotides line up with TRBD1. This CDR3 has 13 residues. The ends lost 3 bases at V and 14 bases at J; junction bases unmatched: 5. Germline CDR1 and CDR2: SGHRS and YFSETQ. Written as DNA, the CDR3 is TGCGCCAGCAGCTCTGGGGACAGGGGTACCCTCCACTTT. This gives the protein CASSSGDRGTLHF.

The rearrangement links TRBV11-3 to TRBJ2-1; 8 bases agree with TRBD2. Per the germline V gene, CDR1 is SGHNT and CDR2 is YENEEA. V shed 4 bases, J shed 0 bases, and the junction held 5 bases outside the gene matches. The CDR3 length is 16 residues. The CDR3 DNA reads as TGTGCCAGCAGCTCAGTCCGGGGGGGCTCCTACAATGAGCAGTTCTTC. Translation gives CASSSVRGGSYNEQFF.

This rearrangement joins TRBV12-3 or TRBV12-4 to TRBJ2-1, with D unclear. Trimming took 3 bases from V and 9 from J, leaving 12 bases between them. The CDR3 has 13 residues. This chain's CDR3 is CASSFLAPGEQFF. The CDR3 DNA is TGTGCCAGCAGTTTCCTTGCCCCGGGTGAGCAGTTCTTC.

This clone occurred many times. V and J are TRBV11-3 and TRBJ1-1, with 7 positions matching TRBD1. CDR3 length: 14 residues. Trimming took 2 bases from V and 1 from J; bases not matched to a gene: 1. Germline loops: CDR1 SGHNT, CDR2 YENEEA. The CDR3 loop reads CASSLTGANTEAFF. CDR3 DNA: TGTGCCAGCAGCTTAACAGGGGCGAACACTGAAGCTTTCTTT.

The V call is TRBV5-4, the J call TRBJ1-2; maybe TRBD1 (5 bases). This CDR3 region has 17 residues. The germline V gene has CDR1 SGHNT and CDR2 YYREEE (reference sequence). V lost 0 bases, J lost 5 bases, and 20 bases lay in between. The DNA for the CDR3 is TGTGCCAGCAGCTTGGTGGCAGGGATGAAGCCCCAATATGGCTACACCTTC. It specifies CASSLVAGMKPQYGYTF.

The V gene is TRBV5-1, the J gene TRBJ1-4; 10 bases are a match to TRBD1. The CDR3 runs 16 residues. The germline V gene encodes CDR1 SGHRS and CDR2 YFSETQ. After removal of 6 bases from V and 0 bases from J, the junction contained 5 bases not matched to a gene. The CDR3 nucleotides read TGCGCCAGCACCCCAGGACAGGGGGCAACTAATGAAAAACTGTTTTTT. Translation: CASTPGQGATNEKLFF.

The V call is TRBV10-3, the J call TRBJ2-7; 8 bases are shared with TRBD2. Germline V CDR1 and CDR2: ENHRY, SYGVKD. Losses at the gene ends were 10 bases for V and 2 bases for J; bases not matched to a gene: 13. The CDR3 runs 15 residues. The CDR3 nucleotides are TGTGCCACGCGACCGGGACTAGTCCCTCCCTACGAGCAGTACTTC. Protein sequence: CATRPGLVPPYEQYF.

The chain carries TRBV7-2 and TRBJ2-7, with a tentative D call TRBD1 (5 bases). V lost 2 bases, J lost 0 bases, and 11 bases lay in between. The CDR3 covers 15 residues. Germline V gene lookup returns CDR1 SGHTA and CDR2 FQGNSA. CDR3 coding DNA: TGTGCCAGCAGCTTAAGGCAGGGTATCTCCTACGAGCAGTACTTC. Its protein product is CASSLRQGISYEQYF.

As DNA, the CDR3 is TGTGCCAGCACGTCCGTAGACACTGAAGCTTTCTTT. As protein: CASTSVDTEAFF. The chain carries TRBV6-5 and TRBJ1-1; D gene unclear. Germline lookup yields CDR1 MNHEY and CDR2 SVGAGI. The CDR3 runs 12 residues. The V end was cut by 7 bases, the J end by 3 bases, with 9 bases between.

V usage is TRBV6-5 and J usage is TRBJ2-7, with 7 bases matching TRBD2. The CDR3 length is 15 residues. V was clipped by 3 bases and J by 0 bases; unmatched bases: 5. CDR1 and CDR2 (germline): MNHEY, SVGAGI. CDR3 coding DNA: TGTGCCAGCAGTTATTGGGCTAGCGGCTCCTACGAGCAGTACTTC. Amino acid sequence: CASSYWASGSYEQYF.

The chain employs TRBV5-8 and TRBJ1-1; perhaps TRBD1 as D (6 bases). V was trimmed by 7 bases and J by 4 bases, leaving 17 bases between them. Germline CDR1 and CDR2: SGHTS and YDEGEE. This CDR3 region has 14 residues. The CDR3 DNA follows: TGTGCCAGCTTAACCGGGACATTGTTCACTGAAGCTTTCTTT. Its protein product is CASLTGTLFTEAFF. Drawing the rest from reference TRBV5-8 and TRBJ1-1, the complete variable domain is EAGVTQSPTHLIKTRGQQATLRCSPISGHTSVYWYQQALGLGLQFLLWYDEGEERNRGNFPPRFSGRQFPNYSSELNVNALELEDSALYLCASLTGTLFTEAFFGQGTRLTVV.

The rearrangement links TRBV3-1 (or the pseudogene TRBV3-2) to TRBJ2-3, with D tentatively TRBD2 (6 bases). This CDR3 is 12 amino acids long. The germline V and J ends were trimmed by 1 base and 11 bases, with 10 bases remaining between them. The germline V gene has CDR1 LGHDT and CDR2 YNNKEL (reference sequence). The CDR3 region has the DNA TGTGCCAGCAGCCAAGTGCGGGGAGGGCAGTATTTT. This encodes CASSQVRGGQYF.

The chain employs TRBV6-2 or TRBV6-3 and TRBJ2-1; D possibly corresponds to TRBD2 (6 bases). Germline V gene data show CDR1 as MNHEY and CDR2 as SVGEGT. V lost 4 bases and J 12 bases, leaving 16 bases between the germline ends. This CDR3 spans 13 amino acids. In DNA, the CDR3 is TGTGCCAGCAGTTTCTTAGGGACGCGGGGGCAGTTCTTC. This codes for CASSFLGTRGQFF.

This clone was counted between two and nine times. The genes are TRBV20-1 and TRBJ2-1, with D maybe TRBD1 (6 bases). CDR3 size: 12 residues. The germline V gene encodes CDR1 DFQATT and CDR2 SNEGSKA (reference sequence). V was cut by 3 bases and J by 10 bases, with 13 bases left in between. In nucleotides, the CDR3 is TGCAGTGCTAGTGGGGGCCTTCCCGAGCAGTTCTTC. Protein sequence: CSASGGLPEQFF.

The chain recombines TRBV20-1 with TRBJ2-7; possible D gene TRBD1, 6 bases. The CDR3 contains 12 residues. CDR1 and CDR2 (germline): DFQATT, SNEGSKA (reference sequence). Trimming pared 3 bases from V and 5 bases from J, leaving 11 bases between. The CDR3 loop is CSASRQGNEQYF. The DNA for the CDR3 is TGCAGTGCTAGTCGTCAGGGGAACGAGCAGTACTTC.

The CDR3 DNA reads as TGTGCCATCAGTGAGTCTTCGGGACTAGCGGGGGGGCCAGGCCGAGAGACCCAGTACTTC. Translated, it gives CAISESSGLAGGPGRETQYF. The chain employs TRBV10-3 and TRBJ2-5; 16 bases line up with TRBD2. Germline loops: CDR1 ENHRY, CDR2 SYGVKD. The CDR3 contains 20 residues. V shed 0 bases, J shed 4 bases, and the junction held 11 bases outside the gene matches.